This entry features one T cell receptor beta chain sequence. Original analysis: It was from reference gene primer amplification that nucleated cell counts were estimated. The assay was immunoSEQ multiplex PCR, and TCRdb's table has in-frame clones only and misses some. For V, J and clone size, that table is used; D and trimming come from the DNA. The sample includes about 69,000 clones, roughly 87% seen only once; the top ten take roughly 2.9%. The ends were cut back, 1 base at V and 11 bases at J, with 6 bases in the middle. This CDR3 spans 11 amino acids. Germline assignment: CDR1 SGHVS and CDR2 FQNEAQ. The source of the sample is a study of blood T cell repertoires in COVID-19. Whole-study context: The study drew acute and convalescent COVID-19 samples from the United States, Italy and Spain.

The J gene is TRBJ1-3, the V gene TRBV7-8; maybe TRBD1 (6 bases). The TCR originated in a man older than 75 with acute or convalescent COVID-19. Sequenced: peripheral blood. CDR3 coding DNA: TGTGCCAGCAGCTTAGAGGGGGCCATATATTTT. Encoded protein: CASSLEGAIYF.